Given below is one TCR beta chain in context. Its cognate antigen is unknown. The read halts 3 residues ahead of the CDR3 end, with the missing end drawn from the germline J gene. Germline V gene lookup returns CDR1 GTSNPN and CDR2 SVGIG (reference sequence). Trimming left V 4 bases short and J 2 bases short, with 9 bases between. The CDR3 runs 13 residues. The data were taken from a study of Tregs in tolerant kidney transplant recipients. Unstimulated Tregs (CD4+CD25+CD127-) and CD4+CD25- non-Tregs were sorted from PBMCs. Profiled with immunoSEQ multiplex PCR; TCRdb holds only in-frame clones, not every one. This sample carries 30,000 or so clones, with 13% to 15% going to the ten biggest clones. Study findings and constraints: Antigen-driven expansion was suggested because donor-specific Tregs expanded more than all Tregs in tolerant patients.

This receptor was obtained from a human donor who received a combined kidney and bone marrow transplant. The material sequenced was CD8+ T cells from blood, taken before the transplant. The rearrangement joins TRBV30 to TRBJ2-1, with a weak D call TRBD2 (6 bases). CDR3 sequence: CAWNAGTYNEQFF. Partial CDR3 DNA: TGTGCCTGGAATGCGGGGACCTACAATGAG.